This TCR beta chain was identified in a study of PD-L1 blockade in urothelial cancer. At the level of the study: Blood analysis was done at 3 weeks (second dose) and 6 weeks after treatment began. Median T cell yield per blood sample was 110,000 to 150,000 cells.

Broader study findings: When measured at 3 weeks, tumor-associated blood clones expanded more in durable-benefit patients. Pretreatment peripheral blood TCR clonality that fell below the median predicted better survival among the patients studied.

V was shortened by 5 bases and J by 6 bases, with 14 bases between the two germline ends. The CDR3 contains 13 residues. CDR1 is LNHDA, CDR2 SQIVND, per germline (reference sequence). Using immunoSEQ multiplex PCR, the repertoire was profiled, and TCRdb retains in-frame clones only, with some absent. Among about 84,000 clones, roughly 82% were seen once, and the ten largest hold roughly 9.5%. As to this clone: What it binds is not known.

This chain links TRBV19 with TRBJ2-7, with unresolved D. Sequenced material: PBMCs, taken around atezolizumab (anti-PD-L1) treatment. The receptor's source is a man between 65 and 85 years old with urothelial cancer. The CDR3 protein is CASSVAVRFEQYF. CDR3 coding DNA: TGTGCCAGTAGTGTGGCAGTTCGTTTCGAGCAGTACTTC.